Shown below are 7 T cell receptor beta chains from a single sample sequenced in a study of preoperative IRX-2 immunotherapy in early breast cancer. This sample's treatment: preoperative locoregional IRX-2 cytokine immunotherapy. TCRdb's copy holds only in-frame clones and misses some; the assay was immunoSEQ multiplex PCR. The data contain about 34,000 clones, more than 90% of them singletons. This sample was gathered from a patient treated with IRX-2 immunotherapy. All receptors derive from a human donor with breast cancer.

The chain employs TRBV19 and TRBJ1-5, with 7 bases fitting TRBD1. This CDR3 has 16 amino acids. V trimming: 4 bases; J trimming: 5 bases; junction bases outside the gene matches: 11. CDR1 is LNHDA, CDR2 SQIVND, per germline (reference sequence). The CDR3: CASSTQGEGWDQPQHF. Here the CDR3 DNA reads TGTGCCAGTAGTACTCAGGGGGAAGGTTGGGATCAGCCCCAGCATTTT.

This clone has only one observation. The genes are TRBV18 and TRBJ1-2; a weak D match, TRBD1 (5 bases). Germline V lookup: CDR1 KGHSH, CDR2 LQKENI. The CDR3 is 14 residues long. V was shortened by 0 bases and J by 4 bases, with 9 bases between the two germline ends. CDR3 sequence reads: CASSPPTESYGYTF. CDR3 nucleotides: TGTGCCAGCTCACCACCGACAGAGTCCTATGGCTACACCTTC.

The rearrangement joins TRBV28 to TRBJ2-3; no clear D gene. The V gene lost 3 bases and the J gene lost 4 bases, with 14 bases spanning the gap. CDR3 length: 15 amino acids. Germline V gene data show CDR1 as MDHEN and CDR2 as SYDVKM. CDR3 bases: TGTGCCAGCAGTTTTATCGGCAGCCGAGCAGATACGCAGTATTTT. Amino acid sequence: CASSFIGSRADTQYF.

The CDR3 loop is CASGSPTGNYGYTF. DNA of the CDR3: TGTGCCAGTGGGTCCCCAACAGGGAACTATGGCTACACCTTC. J is TRBJ1-2 and V is TRBV19; possibly TRBD1 for D (6 bases). This CDR3 contains 14 residues. V lost 8 bases and J 2 bases, leaving 15 bases between the germline ends. From germline, CDR1 is LNHDA and CDR2 SQIVND (reference sequence).

The rearrangement links TRBV4-2 to TRBJ2-5, with 7 bases lining up with TRBD2. After removal of 0 bases from V and 7 bases from J, the junction contained 17 bases not matched to a gene. The germline gives CDR1 LGHNA, CDR2 YNFKEQ. This CDR3 comprises 18 residues. The CDR3 is CASSQEWVSGPPRGTQYF. CDR3 DNA: TGTGCCAGCAGCCAAGAATGGGTTAGCGGGCCGCCTAGGGGGACCCAGTACTTC.

The rearrangement uses TRBV2 and TRBJ2-7; 8 bases line up with TRBD1. Germline CDR1 reads SNHLY; CDR2 reads FYNNEI. Trimming at V came to 6 bases and at J to 6 bases, leaving 13 bases not matched to a gene. The CDR3 loop spans 15 amino acids. The CDR3 protein is CASRRTGSSMGEQYF. CDR3 in DNA: TGTGCCAGCAGGCGGACAGGGTCGTCAATGGGCGAGCAGTACTTC. Full variable domain (outside the CDR3, taken from reference TRBV2 and TRBJ2-7): EPEVTQTPSHQVTQMGQEVILRCVPISNHLYFYWYRQILGQKVEFLVSFYNNEISEKSEIFDDQFSVERPDGSNFTLKIRSTKLEDSAMYFCASRRTGSSMGEQYFGPGTRLTVT.

The chain carries TRBV6-6 and TRBJ2-7; D is unresolved. The CDR3 sequence is 13 residues long. Germline V gene sequence: CDR1 MNHNY, CDR2 SVGAGI (reference sequence). Trimming stripped 4 bases from V and 1 base from J, with 8 bases between. The CDR3 bases are TGTGCCAGCAGTTTCCTGGGATCCTACGAGCAGTACTTC. Amino acid sequence: CASSFLGSYEQYF.